These 6 T cell receptor beta chains came from one sample sequenced in a study of T-cell reconstitution after alpha-beta-depleted transplantation in children. A TCRbeta library incorporating unique molecular identifiers was prepared. Each CDR3 protein gets one entry after TCRdb re-called the PCR reads with MiXCR. Of a few hundred thousand distinct CDR3 sequences listed, over 20% are singletons. The starting material was PBMCs, obtained before TCRalphabeta/CD19-depleted stem cell transplant. The receptors originated from a boy under three years old with Wiskott-Aldrich syndrome, due to receive a stem cell transplant.

The chain recombines TRBV7-9 with TRBJ2-3; 7 bases map to TRBD1. Germline V gene lookup returns CDR1 SEHNR and CDR2 FQNEAQ (reference sequence). The trim removed 1 base at V and 4 bases at J, leaving 5 bases unmatched. This CDR3 region has 15 residues. CDR3 protein: CASSLGDRVADTQYF. The CDR3 DNA reads as TGTGCCAGCAGCTTAGGAGACAGGGTCGCAGATACGCAGTATTTT.

CDR3 DNA: TGTGCCAGCAGCCCCGGAGGGGGACTAGCGGGAGGGCCAGAGACCCAGTACTTC. Protein sequence: CASSPGGGLAGGPETQYF. The chain employs TRBV7-7 and TRBJ2-5; TRBD2 matches 16 bases. The CDR3 has 18 amino acids. Germline values: CDR1 SSHAT, CDR2 FNYEAQ (reference sequence). V was pared by 5 bases and J by 4 bases, with 10 bases of the junction left unmatched.

This sequence joins TRBV7-9 and TRBJ1-1; no definite D call. Germline V lookup: CDR1 SEHNR, CDR2 FQNEAQ (reference sequence). V gave up 5 bases and J gave up 1 base, with 11 bases separating them. There are 14 residues in the CDR3. CDR3 in DNA: TGTGCCAGCAGCCTGGTACGTACGAACACTGAAGCTTTCTTT. Translated: CASSLVRTNTEAFF.

The genes are TRBV7-2 and TRBJ2-7; 9 bases match TRBD1. Germline loops: CDR1 SGHTA, CDR2 FQGNSA. The V segment lost 3 bases and the J segment 5 bases; nucleotides outside the gene matches: 8. The CDR3 is made up of 15 amino acids. The CDR3 protein is CASSLGTGGVNEQYF. The DNA of the CDR3 is TGTGCCAGCAGCTTGGGTACAGGGGGCGTCAACGAGCAGTACTTC.

This clonotype was counted between two and nine times. The chain links TRBV5-1 to TRBJ2-1, with D perhaps matching TRBD1 or TRBD2 (5 bases each). The germline V gene encodes CDR1 SGHRS and CDR2 YFSETQ. The CDR3 is made up of 17 amino acids. V lost 4 bases to trimming and J lost 0 bases, with 17 bases between them. CDR3 protein: CASSPGDAESSYNEQFF. The CDR3 coding sequence is TGCGCCAGCAGCCCCGGGGACGCGGAAAGCTCCTACAATGAGCAGTTCTTC.

The rearrangement links TRBV28 to TRBJ1-6; 11 bases are shared with TRBD1. Per germline, CDR1 MDHEN and CDR2 SYDVKM. CDR3 length equals 14 residues. Losses at the gene ends were 8 bases for V and 14 bases for J; bases not matched to a gene: 11. This CDR3 reads CASEAGTGGFTLHF. The CDR3 DNA sequence: TGTGCCAGCGAAGCCGGGACAGGGGGTTTCACCCTCCACTTT.